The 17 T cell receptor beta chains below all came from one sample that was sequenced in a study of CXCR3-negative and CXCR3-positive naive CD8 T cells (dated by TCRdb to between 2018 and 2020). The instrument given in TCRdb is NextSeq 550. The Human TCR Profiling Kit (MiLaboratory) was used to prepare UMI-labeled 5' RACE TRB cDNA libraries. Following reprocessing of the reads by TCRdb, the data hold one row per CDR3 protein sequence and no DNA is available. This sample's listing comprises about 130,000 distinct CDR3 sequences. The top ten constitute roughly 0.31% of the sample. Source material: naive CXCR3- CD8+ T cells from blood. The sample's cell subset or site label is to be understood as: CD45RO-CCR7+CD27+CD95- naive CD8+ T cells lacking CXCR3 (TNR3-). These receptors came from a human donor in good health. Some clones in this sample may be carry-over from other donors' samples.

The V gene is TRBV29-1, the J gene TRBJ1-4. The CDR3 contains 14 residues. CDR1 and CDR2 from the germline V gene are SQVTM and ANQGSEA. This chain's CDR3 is CSVRGGATNEKLFF.

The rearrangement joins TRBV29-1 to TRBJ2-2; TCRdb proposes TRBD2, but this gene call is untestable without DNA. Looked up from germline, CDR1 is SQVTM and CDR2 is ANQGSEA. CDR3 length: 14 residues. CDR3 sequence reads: CSVGGLSNTGELFF.

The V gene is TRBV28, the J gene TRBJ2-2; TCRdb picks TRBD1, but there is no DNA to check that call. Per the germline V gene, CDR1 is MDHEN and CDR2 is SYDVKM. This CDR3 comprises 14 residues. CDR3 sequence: CASSSPGGHGELFF.

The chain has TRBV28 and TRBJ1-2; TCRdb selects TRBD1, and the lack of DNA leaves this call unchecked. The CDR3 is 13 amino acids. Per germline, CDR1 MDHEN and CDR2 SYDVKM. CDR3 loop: CASSIDRGGGYTF.

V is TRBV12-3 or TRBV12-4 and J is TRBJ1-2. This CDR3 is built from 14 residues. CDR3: CASSFSQGGYGYTF.

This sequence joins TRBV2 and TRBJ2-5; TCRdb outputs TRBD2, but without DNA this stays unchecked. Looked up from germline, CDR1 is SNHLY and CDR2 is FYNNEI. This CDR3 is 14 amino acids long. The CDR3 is CASSESPGTETQYF.

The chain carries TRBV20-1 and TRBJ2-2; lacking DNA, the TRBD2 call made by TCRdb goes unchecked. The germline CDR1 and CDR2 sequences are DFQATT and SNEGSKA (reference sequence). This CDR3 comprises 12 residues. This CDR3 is CSDPLVPGELFF.

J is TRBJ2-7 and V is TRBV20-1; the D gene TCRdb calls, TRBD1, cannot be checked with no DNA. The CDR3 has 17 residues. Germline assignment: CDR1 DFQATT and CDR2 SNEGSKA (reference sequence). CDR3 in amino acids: CSASPYPTGTGSYEQYF.

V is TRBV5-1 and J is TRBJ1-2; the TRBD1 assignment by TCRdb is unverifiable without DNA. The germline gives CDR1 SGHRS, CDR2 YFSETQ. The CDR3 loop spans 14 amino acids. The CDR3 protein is CASSLRGVNYGYTF. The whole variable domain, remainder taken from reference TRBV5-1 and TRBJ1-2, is KAGVTQTPRYLIKTRGQQVTLSCSPISGHRSVSWYQQTPGQGLQFLFEYFSETQRNKGNFPGRFSGRQFSNSRSEMNVSTLELGDSALYLCASSLRGVNYGYTFGSGTRLTVV.

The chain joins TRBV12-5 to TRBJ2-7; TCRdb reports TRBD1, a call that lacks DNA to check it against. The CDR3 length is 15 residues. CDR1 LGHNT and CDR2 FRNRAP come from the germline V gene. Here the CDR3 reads CASGLGTGFPYEQYF.

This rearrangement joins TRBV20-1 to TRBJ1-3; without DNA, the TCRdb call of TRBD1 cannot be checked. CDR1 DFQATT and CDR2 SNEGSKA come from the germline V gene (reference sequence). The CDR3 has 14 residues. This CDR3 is CSATDRDVGNTIYF.

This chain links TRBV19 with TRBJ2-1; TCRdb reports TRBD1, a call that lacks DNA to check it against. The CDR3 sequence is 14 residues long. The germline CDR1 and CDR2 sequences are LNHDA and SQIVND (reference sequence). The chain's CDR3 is CASSIVGGNNEQFF.

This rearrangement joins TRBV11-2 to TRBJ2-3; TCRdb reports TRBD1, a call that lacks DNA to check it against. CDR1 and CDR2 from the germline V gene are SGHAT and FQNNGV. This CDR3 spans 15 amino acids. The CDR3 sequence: CASSQGTGDTDTQYF.

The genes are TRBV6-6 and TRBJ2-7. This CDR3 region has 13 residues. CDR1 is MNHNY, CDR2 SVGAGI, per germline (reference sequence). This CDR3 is CASGDKRFGEQYF.

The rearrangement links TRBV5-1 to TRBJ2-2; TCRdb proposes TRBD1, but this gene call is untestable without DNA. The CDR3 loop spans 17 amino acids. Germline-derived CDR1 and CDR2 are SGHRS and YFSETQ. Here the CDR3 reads CASSFIEGGPRNGELFF. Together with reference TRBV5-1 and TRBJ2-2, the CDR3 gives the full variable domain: KAGVTQTPRYLIKTRGQQVTLSCSPISGHRSVSWYQQTPGQGLQFLFEYFSETQRNKGNFPGRFSGRQFSNSRSEMNVSTLELGDSALYLCASSFIEGGPRNGELFFGEGSRLTVL.

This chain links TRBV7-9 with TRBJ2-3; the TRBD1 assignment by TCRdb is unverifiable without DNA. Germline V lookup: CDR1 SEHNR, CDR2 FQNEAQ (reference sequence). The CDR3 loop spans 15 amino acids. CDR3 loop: CASSPLGGGSDTQYF. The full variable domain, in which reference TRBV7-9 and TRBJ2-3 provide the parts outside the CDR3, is DTGVSQNPRHKITKRGQNVTFRCDPISEHNRLYWYRQTLGQGPEFLTYFQNEAQLEKSRLLSDRFSAERPKGSFSTLEIQRTEQGDSAMYLCASSPLGGGSDTQYFGPGTRLTVL.

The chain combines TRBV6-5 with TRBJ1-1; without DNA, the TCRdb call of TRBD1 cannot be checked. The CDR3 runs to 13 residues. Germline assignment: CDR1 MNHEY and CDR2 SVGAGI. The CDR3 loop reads CASTQQVNTEAFF.